These 25 T cell receptor beta chains share one sample of origin, sequenced in a study of graft-versus-host responses after intestinal transplantation. Using immunoSEQ multiplex PCR, the repertoire was profiled, and TCRdb retains in-frame clones only, with some absent. The table lists 40,000 or so clones, 90% to 95% of them singletons. The sequencing used PBMCs, collected roughly 110 weeks after intestinal transplantation. The receptors come from a human patient who received an intestinal transplant, so some T cells may come from the graft donor.

This clone appeared a few times. The V and J genes are TRBV7-9 and TRBJ2-7; D unresolved. Germline-derived CDR1 and CDR2 are SEHNR and FQNEAQ (reference sequence). The CDR3 covers 12 residues. V gave up 3 bases and J gave up 6 bases, with 9 bases separating them. The CDR3 DNA is TGTGCCAGCAGCTTTGATTGGGGCGAGCAGTACTTC. This gives the protein CASSFDWGEQYF.

This chain uses TRBV5-6 with TRBJ1-4; D is ambiguous. V lost 1 base and J lost 6, with 22 bases in between. The CDR3 spans 18 residues. CDR1 and CDR2 (germline): SGHDT, YYEEEE. CDR3 amino acids: CASSLMSDLVLQDEKLFF. CDR3 sequence (DNA): TGTGCCAGCAGCTTGATGTCTGACCTAGTTCTCCAGGATGAAAAACTGTTTTTT.

DNA of the CDR3: TGCAGCCCCATTGGAGGGGGCGAGACCCAGTACTTC. It specifies CSPIGGGETQYF. V is TRBV29-1 and J is TRBJ2-5, with D maybe TRBD1 (7 bases). The CDR3 covers 12 residues. V dropped 8 bases and J dropped 5 bases, with 15 bases sitting between them. The V gene's germline CDR1 is SQVTM and CDR2 ANQGSEA.

The V gene is TRBV10-1, the J gene TRBJ2-2; D not resolved. The CDR3 is 13 amino acids. Trimming stripped 3 bases from V and 3 bases from J, with 5 bases between. CDR1 is WNHNN and CDR2 is SYGVQD in the germline V gene (reference sequence). The CDR3 region has the DNA TGCGCCAGCAGTGATTCCCACACCGGGGAGCTGTTTTTT. It is translated as CASSDSHTGELFF.

As DNA, the CDR3 is TGCGCCAGCAGCTCGGGACAGGGGGGAAACGAAAAACTGTTTTTT. Its protein product is CASSSGQGGNEKLFF. The chain employs TRBV5-1 and TRBJ1-4; 11 bases are shared with TRBD1. V lost 3 bases, J lost 8 bases, and 6 bases stayed unmatched. Germline loops: CDR1 SGHRS, CDR2 YFSETQ. The CDR3 runs 15 residues. The full variable domain, with the rest looked up from reference TRBV5-1 and TRBJ1-4, is KAGVTQTPRYLIKTRGQQVTLSCSPISGHRSVSWYQQTPGQGLQFLFEYFSETQRNKGNFPGRFSGRQFSNSRSEMNVSTLELGDSALYLCASSSGQGGNEKLFFGSGTQLSVL.

The CDR3 DNA follows: TGTGCCAGCAGGGACAGGGGACTCTCTGGAAACACCATATATTTT. Protein: CASRDRGLSGNTIYF. The gene calls are TRBV4-2 and TRBJ1-3; 9 bases agree with TRBD1. CDR3 length: 15 amino acids. Germline CDR1 reads LGHNA; CDR2 reads YNFKEQ. V was pared by 6 bases and J by 0 bases, with 3 bases of the junction left unmatched.

The V call is TRBV10-3, the J call TRBJ2-7, with 9 bases identical to TRBD1. Germline loops: CDR1 ENHRY, CDR2 SYGVKD. Germline trimming cut 6 bases from V and 3 bases from J; bases unmatched to any gene: 0. The CDR3 covers 12 residues. CDR3 loop: CAIRDRGYEQYF. Here the CDR3 DNA reads TGTGCCATCAGGGACAGGGGCTACGAGCAGTACTTC.

The chain uses TRBV7-3 and TRBJ1-1, with TRBD1 matching 7 bases. The CDR3 covers 16 residues. From germline, CDR1 is SGHTA and CDR2 FQGTGA. Trimming at V came to 0 bases and at J to 1 base, leaving 5 bases not matched to a gene. The CDR3 is CASSLTGQAGNTEAFF. CDR3 sequence (DNA): TGTGCCAGCAGCTTAACCGGACAGGCGGGGAACACTGAAGCTTTCTTT.

V usage is TRBV10-2 and J usage is TRBJ2-5; D perhaps matches TRBD2 (6 bases). The DNA end is more similar to TRBJ2-7, so the J call may be wrong. The CDR3 totals 15 residues. Per germline, CDR1 WSHSY and CDR2 SAAADI. The CDR3 coding sequence is TGCGCCAGCAGCGATCCGGGACTGAACTCCTACGAGCAGTACTTC. The encoded protein is CASSDPGLNSYEQYF.

This chain joins TRBV6-5 and TRBJ1-5, with D perhaps TRBD1 (5 bases). Germline V gene sequence: CDR1 MNHEY, CDR2 SVGAGI. The CDR3 is 14 amino acids. Trimming removed 0 bases at V and 6 bases at J, with 9 bases between. DNA for the CDR3: TGTGCCAGCAGTTACTCCCCCAGGGTTCAGCCCCAGCATTTT. Translating it yields CASSYSPRVQPQHF.

The chain joins TRBV5-1 to TRBJ1-5, with TRBD1 matching over 10 bases. This CDR3 contains 14 residues. Trimming removed 0 bases from V and 8 bases from J; junction bases left unmatched: 2. CDR1 and CDR2 from the germline V gene are SGHRS and YFSETQ. DNA of the CDR3: TGCGCCAGCAGCTTGGGGACAGGGGGAGAGCCCCAGCATTTT. Translated: CASSLGTGGEPQHF. Supplemented by reference TRBV5-1 and TRBJ1-5, the full variable domain reads KAGVTQTPRYLIKTRGQQVTLSCSPISGHRSVSWYQQTPGQGLQFLFEYFSETQRNKGNFPGRFSGRQFSNSRSEMNVSTLELGDSALYLCASSLGTGGEPQHFGDGTRLSIL.

The chain is built from TRBV5-5 and TRBJ1-2; D unresolved. CDR3 size: 15 residues. Trimming stripped 2 bases from V and 3 bases from J, with 14 bases between. In germline, CDR1 is SGHKS, CDR2 YYEKEE (reference sequence). Here the CDR3 DNA reads TGTGCCAGCAGCTTTTCCCCTGGGATAGACTATGGCTACACCTTC. Translation: CASSFSPGIDYGYTF.

The chain couples TRBV27 to TRBJ1-5, with D uncertain. This CDR3 has 13 residues. Germline V gene data show CDR1 as MNHEY and CDR2 as SMNVEV (reference sequence). Deletions cut 3 bases from V and 4 bases from J, with 7 bases between. CDR3 DNA: TGTGCCAGCAGTTTGGATCGAAATCAGCCCCAGCATTTT. It is translated as CASSLDRNQPQHF.

This chain links TRBV29-1 with TRBJ2-4, with D tentatively TRBD2 (7 bases). This CDR3 has 13 amino acids. Germline loops: CDR1 SQVTM, CDR2 ANQGSEA. Trimming stripped 6 bases from V and 1 base from J, with 10 bases between. Here the CDR3 DNA reads TGCAGCGTGCGGGGGCTGGCCAAAAACATTCAGTACTTC. This sequence encodes CSVRGLAKNIQYF.

This CDR3 reads CATTLTGGQPQHF. The CDR3 DNA reads as TGTGCCACCACCCTGACAGGGGGTCAGCCCCAGCATTTT. The rearrangement links TRBV10-3 to TRBJ1-5, with TRBD1 matching 9 bases. The CDR3 is 13 residues long. With 10 bases clipped from V and 6 bases from J, the junction kept 7 bases outside the gene matches. Germline-derived CDR1 and CDR2 are ENHRY and SYGVKD.

The chain employs TRBV2 and TRBJ1-1; D possibly corresponds to TRBD1 (5 bases). The CDR3 is 13 residues long. Per germline, CDR1 SNHLY and CDR2 FYNNEI. Deletions cut 9 bases from V and 1 base from J, with 12 bases between. DNA for the CDR3: TGTGCCAGGAGGGACGACTGGAACACTGAAGCTTTCTTT. Amino acid sequence: CARRDDWNTEAFF.

The chain carries TRBV28 and TRBJ1-5; D is uncertain. Germline V gene data show CDR1 as MDHEN and CDR2 as SYDVKM. V gave up 10 bases and J gave up 7 bases, with 17 bases separating them. This CDR3 contains 13 residues. In DNA form, the CDR3 reads TGTGCCATCACGGCAGACGCGAGGCAGCCCCAGCATTTT. This codes for CAITADARQPQHF.

V gene TRBV19 combines with J gene TRBJ2-5; possible D gene TRBD2, 6 bases. CDR3 length equals 14 residues. The V end lost 3 bases, the J end lost 2 bases, and 10 bases lay between the germline ends. Germline CDR1 and CDR2: LNHDA and SQIVND (reference sequence). The CDR3, as DNA: TGTGCCAGTAGTATCAGTGGGGGGCAAGAGACCCAGTACTTC. This sequence encodes CASSISGGQETQYF.

This chain uses TRBV5-5 with TRBJ1-3; D unresolved. Germline V gene data show CDR1 as SGHKS and CDR2 as YYEKEE (reference sequence). This CDR3 spans 13 amino acids. V shed 2 bases and J shed 2 bases, with 5 bases lying between them. CDR3 nucleotides: TGTGCCAGCAGCTTCGTAACTGGAAACACCATATATTTT. This encodes CASSFVTGNTIYF.

This clone was detected only a few times. The V gene is TRBV19, the J gene TRBJ2-6; D tentatively fits TRBD1 or TRBD2 (5 bases each). Trimming took off 8 bases at V and 0 bases at J, with 11 bases between the two ends. From germline, CDR1 is LNHDA and CDR2 SQIVND (reference sequence). The CDR3 has 15 residues. The CDR3 DNA reads as TGTGCCAGTTTACCGGGGCCCTCTGGGGCCAACGTCCTGACTTTC. Amino acids: CASLPGPSGANVLTF. The whole variable domain, remainder taken from reference TRBV19 and TRBJ2-6, is DGGITQSPKYLFRKEGQNVTLSCEQNLNHDAMYWYRQDPGQGLRLIYYSQIVNDFQKGDIAEGYSVSREKKESFPLTVTSAQKNPTAFYLCASLPGPSGANVLTFGAGSRLTVL.

The chain uses TRBV7-6 and TRBJ2-3, with TRBD2 matching 12 bases. J lost 6 bases, V lost 4 bases, and 2 bases had no gene match. There are 14 residues in the CDR3. Germline-derived CDR1 and CDR2 are SGHVS and FNYEAQ. This chain's CDR3 is CASSSGTSGDTQYF. DNA for the CDR3: TGTGCCAGCAGCTCCGGGACTAGCGGGGATACGCAGTATTTT.

V and J are TRBV6-5 and TRBJ2-7; D ambiguous. The CDR3 extends over 13 amino acids. V was shortened by 7 bases and J by 3 bases, with 13 bases between the two germline ends. CDR1 is MNHEY and CDR2 is SVGAGI in the germline V gene. CDR3 protein: CASNPSYDYEQYF. DNA for the CDR3: TGTGCCAGCAATCCGTCGTACGACTACGAGCAGTACTTC.

This chain connects TRBV4-1 to TRBJ2-5; no firm D call. CDR3 length: 12 amino acids. Germline CDR1 and CDR2: MGHRA and YSYEKL. Trimming cost V 4 bases and J 4 bases, with 7 bases left between them. CDR3 protein: CASSPNLETQYF. CDR3 DNA sequence: TGCGCCAGCAGCCCGAACCTAGAGACCCAGTACTTC.

The chain combines TRBV5-6 with TRBJ2-7; 10 nucleotides agree with TRBD1. From germline, CDR1 is SGHDT and CDR2 YYEEEE. The CDR3 is 16 amino acids. J gave up 7 bases and V 1 base, and 11 bases lay outside the gene matches. The DNA of the CDR3 is TGTGCCAGCAGCTTGTCAACCCGGGACAGGGGAAGGGAGCAGTACTTC. Its protein product is CASSLSTRDRGREQYF.

The chain recombines TRBV28 with TRBJ2-7; no clear D. The CDR3 consists of 14 residues. Between the trimmed V and J ends, which lost 8 bases and 0 bases, there was a span of 14 bases. CDR1 is MDHEN and CDR2 is SYDVKM in the germline V gene. CDR3 DNA: TGTGCCAGCCGGTCCGAATCTCTCTCCTACGAGCAGTACTTC. This translates into CASRSESLSYEQYF.